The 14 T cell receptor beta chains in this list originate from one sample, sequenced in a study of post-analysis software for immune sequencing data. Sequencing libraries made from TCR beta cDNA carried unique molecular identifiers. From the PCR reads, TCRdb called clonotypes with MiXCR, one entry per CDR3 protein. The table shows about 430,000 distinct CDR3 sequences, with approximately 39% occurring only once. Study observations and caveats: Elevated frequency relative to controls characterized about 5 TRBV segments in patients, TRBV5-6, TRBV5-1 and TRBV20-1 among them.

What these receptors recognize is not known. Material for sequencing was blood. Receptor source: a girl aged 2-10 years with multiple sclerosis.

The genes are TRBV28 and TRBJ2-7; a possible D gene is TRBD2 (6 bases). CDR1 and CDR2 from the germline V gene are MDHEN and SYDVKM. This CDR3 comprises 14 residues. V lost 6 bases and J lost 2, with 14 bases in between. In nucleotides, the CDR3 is TGTGCCAGCAGGGACGGGGGAAGAACCTACGAGCAGTACTTC. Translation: CASRDGGRTYEQYF.

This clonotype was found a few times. CDR3 residues: CASSPLGDLPNHEQYF. CDR3 DNA: TGTGCCAGCAGCCCCCTTGGCGACTTGCCCAACCACGAGCAGTACTTC. The chain uses TRBV7-9 and TRBJ2-7; D is unclear. This CDR3 comprises 16 residues. Per the germline V gene, CDR1 is SEHNR and CDR2 is FQNEAQ (reference sequence). V was trimmed by 5 bases and J by 5 bases, leaving 22 bases between them.

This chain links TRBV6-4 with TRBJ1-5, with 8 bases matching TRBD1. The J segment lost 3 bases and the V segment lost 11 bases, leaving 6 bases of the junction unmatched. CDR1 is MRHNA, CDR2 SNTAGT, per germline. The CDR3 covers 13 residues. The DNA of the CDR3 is TGTGCCGCCAGCCAGGGGGCCAATCAGCCCCAGCATTTT. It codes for CAASQGANQPQHF.

The CDR3 region is CASSLKGQGALDRAQPQHF. The CDR3 DNA follows: TGTGCCAGCAGTTTAAAGGGACAGGGGGCCTTGGACCGAGCGCAGCCCCAGCATTTT. This chain uses TRBV12-3 or TRBV12-4 with TRBJ1-5; 12 bases line up with TRBD1. The V and J ends lost 2 bases and 7 bases, in that order; junction bases with no gene match: 15. This CDR3 spans 19 amino acids.

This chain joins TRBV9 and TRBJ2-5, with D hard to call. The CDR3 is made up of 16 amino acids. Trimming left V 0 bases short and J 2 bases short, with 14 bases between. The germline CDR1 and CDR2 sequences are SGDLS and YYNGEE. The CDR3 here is CASSVDGYTWQETQYF. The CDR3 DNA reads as TGTGCCAGCAGCGTAGACGGCTACACGTGGCAAGAGACCCAGTACTTC.

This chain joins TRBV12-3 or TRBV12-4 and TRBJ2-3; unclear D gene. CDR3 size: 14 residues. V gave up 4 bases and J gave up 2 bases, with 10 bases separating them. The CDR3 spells CASSSRPNTDTQYF. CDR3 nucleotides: TGTGCCAGCAGTTCTCGACCAAACACAGATACGCAGTATTTT.

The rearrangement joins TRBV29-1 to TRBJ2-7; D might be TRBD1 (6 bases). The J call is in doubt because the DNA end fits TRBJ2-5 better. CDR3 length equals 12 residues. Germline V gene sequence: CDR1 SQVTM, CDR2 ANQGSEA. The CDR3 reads CSVDLQGETQYF. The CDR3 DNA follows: TGCAGCGTTGACTTACAGGGAGAGACCCAGTACTTC.

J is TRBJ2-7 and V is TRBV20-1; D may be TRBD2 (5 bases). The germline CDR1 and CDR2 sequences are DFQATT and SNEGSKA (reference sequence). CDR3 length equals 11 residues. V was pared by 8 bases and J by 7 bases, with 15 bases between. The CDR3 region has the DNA TGCAGTAGTTTACGGGGAGATGAGCAGTACTTC. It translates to CSSLRGDEQYF.

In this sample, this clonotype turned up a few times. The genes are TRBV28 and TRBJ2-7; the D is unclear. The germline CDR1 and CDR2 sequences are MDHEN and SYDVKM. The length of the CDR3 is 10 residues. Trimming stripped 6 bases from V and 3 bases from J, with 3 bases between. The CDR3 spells CASSHYEQYF. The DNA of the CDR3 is TGTGCCAGCAGCCACTACGAGCAGTACTTC.

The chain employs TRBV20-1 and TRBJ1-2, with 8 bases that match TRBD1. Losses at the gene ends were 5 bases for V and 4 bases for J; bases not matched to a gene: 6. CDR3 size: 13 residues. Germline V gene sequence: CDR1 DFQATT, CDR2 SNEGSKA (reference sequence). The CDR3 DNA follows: TGCAGTGCTCTGGACAGGGTGGTCTATGGCTACACCTTC. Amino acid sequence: CSALDRVVYGYTF.

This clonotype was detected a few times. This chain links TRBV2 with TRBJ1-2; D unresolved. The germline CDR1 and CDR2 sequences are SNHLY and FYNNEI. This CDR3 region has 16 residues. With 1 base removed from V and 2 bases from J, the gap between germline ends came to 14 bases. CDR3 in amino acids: CASSEVMRVTNYGYTF. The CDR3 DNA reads TGTGCCAGCAGTGAAGTAATGAGAGTGACAAACTATGGCTACACCTTC.

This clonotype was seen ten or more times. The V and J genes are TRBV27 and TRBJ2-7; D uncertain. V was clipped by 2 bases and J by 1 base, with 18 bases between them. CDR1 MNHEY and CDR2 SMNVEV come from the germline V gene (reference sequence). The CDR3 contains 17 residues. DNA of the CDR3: TGTGCCAGCAGTTTAGCTATCCCAGGCGAGTATTCCTACGAGCAGTACTTC. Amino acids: CASSLAIPGEYSYEQYF.

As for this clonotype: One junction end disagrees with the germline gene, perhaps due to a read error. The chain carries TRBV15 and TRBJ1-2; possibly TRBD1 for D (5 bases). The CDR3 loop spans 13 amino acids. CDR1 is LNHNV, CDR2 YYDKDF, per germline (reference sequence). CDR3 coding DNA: TGTACCACCAGCAGTTCCAGGGACTATGGCTACACCTTC. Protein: CTTSSSRDYGYTF.

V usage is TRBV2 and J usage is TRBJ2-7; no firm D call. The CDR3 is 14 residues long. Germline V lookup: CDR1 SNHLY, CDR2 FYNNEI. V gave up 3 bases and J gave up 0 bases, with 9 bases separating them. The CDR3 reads CASSDQTSSYEQYF. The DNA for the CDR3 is TGTGCCAGCAGTGACCAAACGAGCTCCTACGAGCAGTACTTC.